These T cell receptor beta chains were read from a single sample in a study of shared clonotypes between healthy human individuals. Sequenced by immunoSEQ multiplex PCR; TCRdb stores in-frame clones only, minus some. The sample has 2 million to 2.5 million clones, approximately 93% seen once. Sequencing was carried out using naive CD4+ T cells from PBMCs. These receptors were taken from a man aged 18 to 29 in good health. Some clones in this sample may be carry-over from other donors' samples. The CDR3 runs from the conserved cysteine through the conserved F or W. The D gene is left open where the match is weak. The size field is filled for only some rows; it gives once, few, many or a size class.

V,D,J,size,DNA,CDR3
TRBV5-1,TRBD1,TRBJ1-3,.,TGCGCCAGCAGAACCGGGACAGGAGGAAACACCATATATTTT,CASRTGTGGNTIYF
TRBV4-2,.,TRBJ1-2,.,TGTGCCAGCAGCCAAGTCCGAGGTATGGATGGCTACACCTTC,CASSQVRGMDGYTF
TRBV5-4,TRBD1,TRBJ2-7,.,TGTGCCAGCAGCGAGGGACAGGGGGGTCTTTACGAGCAGTACTTC,CASSEGQGGLYEQYF
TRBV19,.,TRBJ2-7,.,TGTGCCAGTAGTAGCGGGCCAGCAACCTACGAGCAGTACTTC,CASSSGPATYEQYF
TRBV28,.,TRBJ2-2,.,TGTGCCAGCAGTCCACCACCGACCGGGGAGCTGTTTTTT,CASSPPPTGELFF
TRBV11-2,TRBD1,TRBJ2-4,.,TGTGCCAGCAGCGCAGGGACAGCAGCCAAAAACATTCAGTACTTC,CASSAGTAAKNIQYF
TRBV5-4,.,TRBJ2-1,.,TGTGCCAGCAGCTTGTCGTCTAGCCGGCAGGGTGAGCAGTTCTTC,CASSLSSSRQGEQFF
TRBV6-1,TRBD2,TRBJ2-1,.,TGTGCCAGCAGTGAAGTCGGCGGGAGGTACAATGAGCAGTTCTTC,CASSEVGGRYNEQFF
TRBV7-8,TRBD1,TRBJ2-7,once,TGTGCCAGCAGCTTAGCCGGACAGGGGGCGCGAGAGCAGTACTTC,CASSLAGQGAREQYF
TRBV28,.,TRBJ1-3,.,TGTGCCAGCAGCCCCTCCCTCGGACGGACTCTGTTTTCTGGAAACACCATATATTTT,CASSPSLGRTLFSGNTIYF
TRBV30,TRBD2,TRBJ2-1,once,TGTGCCTGGAGCTCGGGGACTAGCGGGACTGGTGAGCAGTTCTTC,CAWSSGTSGTGEQFF
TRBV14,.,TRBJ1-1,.,TGTGCCAGCAGCCGTTCCGGGCCGTCGCGGAACACTGAAGCTTTCTTT,CASSRSGPSRNTEAFF
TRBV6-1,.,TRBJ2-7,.,TGTGCCAGCAGTGAAGCTTCGCCGGCAGCCCCCTACGAGCAGTACTTC,CASSEASPAAPYEQYF
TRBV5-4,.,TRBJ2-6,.,TGTGCCAGCAGCCCCAGTAGAGGGTGGGCTGGGGCCAACGTCCTGACTTTC,CASSPSRGWAGANVLTF
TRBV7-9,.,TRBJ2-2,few,TGTGCCAGCAGCCTAACCGGGGAGCTGTTTTTT,CASSLTGELFF
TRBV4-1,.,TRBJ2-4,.,TGCGCCAGCAGCCCATCGGGTGCAGTAGCCAAAAACATTCAGTACTTC,CASSPSGAVAKNIQYF
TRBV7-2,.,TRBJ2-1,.,TGTGCCAGCAGCTTCGCCGGGACCGCGGGCAATGAGCAGTTCTTC,CASSFAGTAGNEQFF
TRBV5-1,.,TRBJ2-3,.,TGCGCCAGCAGCTTGTTCGTCGGCACAGATACGCAGTATTTT,CASSLFVGTDTQYF
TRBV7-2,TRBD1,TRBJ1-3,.,TGTGCCAGCAGCTATACTACCATGACCAGGGGGCGCGGTGGAAACACCATATATTTT,CASSYTTMTRGRGGNTIYF
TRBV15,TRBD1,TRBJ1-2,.,TGTGCCACCAGCAGAGATCAGGGGGCGTCTGTGTATGGCTACACCTTC,CATSRDQGASVYGYTF
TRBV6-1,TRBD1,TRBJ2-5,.,TGTGCCAGCAGTGGGGTAAGACAGGGCGGTGAGACCCAGTACTTC,CASSGVRQGGETQYF
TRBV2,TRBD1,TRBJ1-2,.,TGTGCCAGGGCACAGGGGCCATCCGTAAGTGGCTACACCTTC,CARAQGPSVSGYTF